Shown below are 29 T cell receptor beta chains from a single sample sequenced in a study of blood T cells in healthy people across ages. Together with a sample-barcoded 5' primer, a J-beta primer mix was included in a second PCR lasting about 6 to 11 cycles. TCRdb re-called the 5' RACE reads through MiXCR, storing one row per CDR3 protein. In the table there are almost 1 million distinct CDR3 sequences, roughly 51% of which are singletons. Sequencing was carried out using blood. The source of these receptors is a woman aged 60-75 years in good health.

This clonotype was recorded many times. The CDR3 DNA sequence: TGCGCCAGCAGCTCCGGGGCGGGCTACTACAATGAGCAGTTCTTC. Translating it yields CASSSGAGYYNEQFF. The rearrangement uses TRBV5-1 and TRBJ2-1, with D possibly called TRBD1 or TRBD2 (5 bases each). The CDR3 is 15 residues long. Trimming pared 3 bases from V and 3 bases from J, leaving 13 bases between. Germline V gene lookup returns CDR1 SGHRS and CDR2 YFSETQ.

The chain couples TRBV18 to TRBJ2-5; no definite D call. The J call may be incorrect, as the DNA end agrees better with TRBJ2-7. The CDR3 runs to 12 residues. CDR1 is KGHSH, CDR2 LQKENI, per germline. CDR3 amino acids: CASSESSLEQYF. The CDR3 DNA follows: TGTGCCAGCTCTGAATCGTCCCTCGAGCAGTACTTC.

The chain couples TRBV9 to TRBJ2-1; no reliable D call. This CDR3 comprises 12 residues. Trimming removed 3 bases from V and 6 bases from J, with 7 bases in between. Germline values: CDR1 SGDLS, CDR2 YYNGEE. CDR3 bases: TGTGCCAGCAGCGCCCCGGCCAATGAGCAGTTCTTC. Residues: CASSAPANEQFF.

The rearrangement links TRBV7-3 to TRBJ1-3, with TRBD1 as a possible D gene (5 bases). The CDR3 is 14 residues long. Germline loops: CDR1 SGHTA, CDR2 FQGTGA. V was cut by 3 bases and J by 2 bases, with 8 bases left in between. The CDR3 is CASSFAGTGNTIYF. In DNA form, the CDR3 reads TGTGCCAGCAGCTTTGCAGGGACTGGAAACACCATATATTTT. Full variable domain (missing parts from reference TRBV7-3 and TRBJ1-3): GAGVSQTPSNKVTEKGKYVELRCDPISGHTALYWYRQSLGQGPEFLIYFQGTGAADDSGLPNDRFFAVRPEGSVSTLKIQRTERGDSAVYLCASSFAGTGNTIYFGEGSWLTVV.

This chain links TRBV10-3 with TRBJ2-4; TRBD2 aligns across 11 bases. The J call may not be correct, given that the DNA end is closer to TRBJ2-7. The V gene's germline CDR1 is ENHRY and CDR2 SYGVKD. The CDR3 loop spans 14 amino acids. CDR3 loop: CAIRNPSGRSEQYF. For the CDR3, the DNA is TGTGCCATCAGAAACCCTAGCGGGAGGAGCGAGCAGTACTTC.

This chain uses TRBV12-3 or TRBV12-4 with TRBJ2-3; D gene ambiguous. This CDR3 spans 14 amino acids. V gave up 8 bases and J gave up 0 bases, with 12 bases separating them. The CDR3 nucleotides are TGTGCCAGCCGGGCGGACCCTAGCACAGATACGCAGTATTTT. This codes for CASRADPSTDTQYF.

This chain uses TRBV12-3 or TRBV12-4 with TRBJ1-5; the match to TRBD1 covers 7 bases. This CDR3 region has 16 residues. With 3 bases clipped from V and 6 bases from J, the junction kept 11 bases outside the gene matches. CDR3 bases: TGTGCCAGCAGTTTCCCTGCCCAGGGGGTCTCTCAGCCCCAGCATTTT. It specifies CASSFPAQGVSQPQHF.

This clonotype appeared a few times. This chain connects TRBV20-1 to TRBJ2-7, with no clear D. V was cut by 6 bases and J by 0 bases, with 12 bases left in between. The CDR3 spans 13 residues. The germline V gene encodes CDR1 DFQATT and CDR2 SNEGSKA (reference sequence). The CDR3 nucleotides read TGCAGTGCGTATGGGCGGAGCTCCTACGAGCAGTACTTC. This gives the protein CSAYGRSSYEQYF.

The rearrangement uses TRBV25-1 and TRBJ1-2; 9 bases are shared with TRBD1. Germline CDR1 and CDR2: MGHDK and SYGVNS. The junction had 7 bases not matched to a gene; V was cut back by 3 bases and J by 5 bases. This CDR3 is 15 amino acids long. In nucleotides, the CDR3 is TGTGCCAGCAGTGACGGGACAGGGAAGGGGTATGGCTACACCTTC. Its protein product is CASSDGTGKGYGYTF.

The chain links TRBV12-3 or TRBV12-4 to TRBJ2-3, with D perhaps matching TRBD2 (5 bases). The CDR3 length is 15 residues. V was pared by 3 bases and J by 4 bases, with 14 bases between. DNA for the CDR3: TGTGCCAGCAGTTTGGTGGGAGCCGGCGCAGATACGCAGTATTTT. Translation: CASSLVGAGADTQYF.

The chain carries TRBV10-1 and TRBJ2-5, with 7 bases fitting TRBD2. The CDR3 is made up of 13 amino acids. The germline V gene encodes CDR1 WNHNN and CDR2 SYGVQD (reference sequence). V lost 6 bases and J lost 7; bases outside the gene matches: 8. The CDR3 DNA follows: TGCGCCAGCAGAAGGGACTACAAGGGGACCCAGTACTTC. Protein sequence: CASRRDYKGTQYF.

V usage is TRBV25-1 and J usage is TRBJ1-1, with 7 bases that match TRBD1. This CDR3 region has 15 residues. Germline assignment: CDR1 MGHDK and CDR2 SYGVNS. Trimming at V came to 1 base and at J to 4 bases, leaving 6 bases not matched to a gene. CDR3 sequence (DNA): TGTGCCAGCAGTGAATTAGGCAGGGGGGGCACTGAAGCTTTCTTT. Its translation is CASSELGRGGTEAFF.

The genes are TRBV12-3 or TRBV12-4 and TRBJ2-5; 7 bases align to TRBD1. The DNA end lines up better with TRBJ2-7; the J call may be wrong. The CDR3 has 16 amino acids. CDR3 coding DNA: TGTGCCAGCAGGCCAACCGACAGGGCTGGTCTAGCCGAGCAGTACTTC. Translation: CASRPTDRAGLAEQYF.

This clonotype has just a few counts. The genes are TRBV20-1 and TRBJ2-7, with 7 positions matching TRBD2. Germline CDR1 and CDR2: DFQATT and SNEGSKA (reference sequence). The CDR3 is 13 amino acids. The V segment lost 0 bases and the J segment 9 bases; nucleotides outside the gene matches: 8. CDR3 nucleotides: TGCAGTGCTAGAGATCTGTTGGGAGGGCTGCAGTACTTC. This codes for CSARDLLGGLQYF.

This clonotype turned up a few times. The chain uses TRBV18 and TRBJ1-6, with no clear D. Trimming took off 1 base at V and 7 bases at J, with 14 bases between the two ends. CDR3 length: 16 amino acids. CDR1 KGHSH and CDR2 LQKENI come from the germline V gene. CDR3 DNA sequence: TGTGCCAGCTCACCACGGGCCCACAAATCGAATTCACCCCTCCACTTT. It specifies CASSPRAHKSNSPLHF.

This clonotype was seen more than once but under ten times. V usage is TRBV24-1 and J usage is TRBJ2-3; the D is unclear. The ends were cut back, 5 bases at V and 6 bases at J, with 17 bases in the middle. This CDR3 contains 15 residues. From germline, CDR1 is KGHDR and CDR2 SFDVKD. The CDR3 nucleotides read TGTGCCACCAGTGGGACCCGTGTGCCCGGCGATACGCAGTATTTT. Translation: CATSGTRVPGDTQYF.

This clonotype was found a few times. This chain uses TRBV27 with TRBJ2-7; the D gene could be TRBD1 or TRBD2 (6 bases each). This CDR3 region has 14 residues. With 4 bases removed from V and 0 bases from J, the gap between germline ends came to 10 bases. Germline V CDR1 and CDR2: MNHEY, SMNVEV (reference sequence). CDR3 in amino acids: CASSWGAGSYEQYF. CDR3 nucleotides: TGTGCCAGCAGTTGGGGGGCGGGCTCCTACGAGCAGTACTTC.

This clonotype was found once. V is TRBV3-1 and J is TRBJ2-1, with D possibly matching TRBD1 (7 bases). Per germline, CDR1 LGHDT and CDR2 YNNKEL (reference sequence). The V end was cut by 4 bases, the J end by 4 bases, with 14 bases between. The CDR3 extends over 15 amino acids. This CDR3 reads CASSPQTGRYNEQFF. Here the CDR3 DNA reads TGTGCCAGCAGCCCTCAGACAGGGAGGTACAATGAGCAGTTCTTC.

V usage is TRBV11-2 and J usage is TRBJ2-2; D unresolved. The CDR3 consists of 17 residues. Germline V gene lookup returns CDR1 SGHAT and CDR2 FQNNGV. V was shortened by 8 bases and J by 6 bases, with 25 bases between the two germline ends. The CDR3 DNA is TGTGCCAGCTTGCCTCGTTCCGACTGGATAGGCGCCGGGGAGCTGTTTTTT. Its protein product is CASLPRSDWIGAGELFF.

The rearrangement links TRBV6-2 or TRBV6-3 to TRBJ2-4, with D perhaps matching TRBD2 (6 bases). The germline V gene encodes CDR1 MNHEY and CDR2 SVGEGT. V gave up 5 bases and J gave up 9 bases, with 20 bases separating them. The CDR3 runs to 15 residues. This chain's CDR3 is CASSRGGPQGGIQYF. For the CDR3, the DNA is TGTGCCAGCAGTAGAGGAGGCCCTCAGGGAGGCATTCAGTACTTC.

This clonotype was observed at least ten times. The rearrangement joins TRBV7-2 to TRBJ2-7, with 10 nucleotides matching TRBD2. The germline gives CDR1 SGHTA, CDR2 FQGNSA. The trim removed 2 bases at V and 3 bases at J, leaving 1 base unmatched. CDR3 size: 14 residues. CDR3 sequence (DNA): TGTGCCAGCAGCTTACGACTAGCGGGCTACGAGCAGTACTTC. As protein: CASSLRLAGYEQYF.

Of note for this clonotype: This clone may be a read error of a much larger clone one base away. The chain has TRBV5-1 and TRBJ2-7; tentatively, D is TRBD1 or TRBD2 (5 bases each). This CDR3 comprises 14 residues. Germline V gene sequence: CDR1 SGHRS, CDR2 YFSETQ. CDR3 sequence: CASGFGTSNYEQYF. CDR3 nucleotide sequence: TGCGCCAGCGGCTTCGGGACGTCGAACTACGAGCAGTACTTC. The full variable domain, with the rest looked up from reference TRBV5-1 and TRBJ2-7, is KAGVTQTPRYLIKTRGQQVTLSCSPISGHRSVSWYQQTPGQGLQFLFEYFSETQRNKGNFPGRFSGRQFSNSRSEMNVSTLELGDSALYLCASGFGTSNYEQYFGPGTRLTVT.

This rearrangement joins TRBV20-1 to TRBJ2-1, with 7 bases matching TRBD1. CDR1 and CDR2 (germline): DFQATT, SNEGSKA (reference sequence). The CDR3 consists of 15 residues. V dropped 5 bases and J dropped 4; count of bases not matched to a gene: 11. This chain's CDR3 is CSAFNPGQKYNEQFF. The CDR3 DNA reads as TGCAGTGCTTTCAATCCGGGACAGAAATACAATGAGCAGTTCTTC.

This clonotype was detected only once. CDR3 sequence (DNA): TGCGCCAGCAGCTTGGCTTCGGACTACGCCGGGGAGCTGTTTTTT. This encodes CASSLASDYAGELFF. The J gene is TRBJ2-2, the V gene TRBV5-1, with D possibly TRBD2 on 6 matching bases. The CDR3 contains 15 residues. Trimming left V 0 bases short and J 6 bases short, with 12 bases between. Germline CDR1 and CDR2: SGHRS and YFSETQ.

This chain uses TRBV3-1 with TRBJ2-7; TRBD2 might be the D (5 bases). Trimming removed 4 bases from V and 1 base from J, with 11 bases in between. The CDR3 consists of 14 residues. The germline CDR1 and CDR2 sequences are LGHDT and YNNKEL (reference sequence). CDR3 protein: CASSRVRGSYEQYF. The DNA of the CDR3 is TGTGCCAGCAGCCGAGTTAGAGGGTCCTACGAGCAGTACTTC.

This chain links TRBV4-1 with TRBJ1-6; D unclear. Trimming took off 0 bases at V and 10 bases at J, with 10 bases between the two ends. Germline values: CDR1 MGHRA, CDR2 YSYEKL. The length of the CDR3 is 14 residues. DNA for the CDR3: TGCGCCAGCAGCCAAGAACCCTTGGGGTCACCCCTCCACTTT. It specifies CASSQEPLGSPLHF.

As to this clonotype: The junction differs from germline at one of its ends, possibly a read error. The chain couples TRBV20-1 to TRBJ2-7, with a possible D match to TRBD1 (6 bases). This CDR3 has 15 amino acids. The germline V gene has CDR1 DFQATT and CDR2 SNEGSKA (reference sequence). This CDR3 is CSASGGLRPSCEQYF. CDR3 bases: TGCAGTGCTAGTGGGGGCCTTCGGCCCTCCTGCGAGCAGTACTTC.

This clonotype was picked up one time. The chain links TRBV28 to TRBJ2-7, with 7 bases identical to TRBD2. Trimming removed 7 bases from V and 1 base from J; junction bases left unmatched: 10. Germline V gene lookup returns CDR1 MDHEN and CDR2 SYDVKM. This CDR3 region has 15 residues. The CDR3 DNA follows: TGTGCCAGCAAGCCCGGACTAGTAAATTCCTACGAGCAGTACTTC. It specifies CASKPGLVNSYEQYF. Full variable domain (missing parts from reference TRBV28 and TRBJ2-7): DVKVTQSSRYLVKRTGEKVFLECVQDMDHENMFWYRQDPGLGLRLIYFSYDVKMKEKGDIPEGYSVSREKKERFSLILESASTNQTSMYLCASKPGLVNSYEQYFGPGTRLTVT.

Concerning this clonotype: The conserved final phenylalanine or tryptophan is absent from the CDR3, which likely points to a read error. V gene TRBV6-5 combines with J gene TRBJ2-1; tentatively, D is TRBD2 (5 bases). The CDR3 loop spans 17 amino acids. Deletions cut 2 bases from V and 10 bases from J, with 24 bases between. Germline V gene data show CDR1 as MNHEY and CDR2 as SVGAGI. The CDR3 loop is CASSYGSAVWGPGEQFS. CDR3 in DNA: TGTGCCAGCAGTTACGGGAGTGCTGTCTGGGGTCCCGGCGAGCAGTTCTCC.